This TCR beta chain was documented in a study of cytomegalovirus exposure and HLA in healthy donors. Points from the study as a whole: Many donors carried some public TCRs, although rarity characterized most TCR sequences. It was reported that the classifier diagnosed cytomegalovirus status with high specificity and sensitivity in both the original and validation cohorts.

These donors were members of the 120-subject validation cohort, a group separate from the approximately 670-subject first cohort. Germline V CDR1 and CDR2: SGHRS, YFSETQ. V shed 0 bases, J shed 4 bases, and the junction held 5 bases outside the gene matches. CDR3 length: 15 amino acids. To note about this clone: Its matching antigen is unknown.

Here immunoSEQ multiplex PCR was the method, and the copy in TCRdb shows in-frame clones only, minus some. This sample has about 200,000 clones, with 75% to 90% found just once. The rearrangement joins TRBV5-1 to TRBJ2-3; 7 bases are a match to TRBD1. This clonotype was obtained from a woman aged 18-29 years in good health and CMV-seronegative. The sample comprised PBMCs. The CDR3 loop reads CASSLEGGAADTQYF. The CDR3 DNA sequence: TGCGCCAGCAGCTTGGAAGGGGGCGCCGCAGATACGCAGTATTTT.